This is a list of T cell receptor beta chains from one sample in a study of T-cell memory formation after mild COVID-19. TCRdb called the 5' RACE reads again in MiXCR, with one record for every CDR3 protein. The repertoire holds almost 550,000 distinct CDR3 sequences, with over 20% as singletons. The sample comprised PBMCs or a T cell subset sorted from them (not recorded which). All receptors derive from an adult woman who had mild COVID-19 (a few samples of this study predate the infection). Cell type and time point are not known. Both conserved end residues are part of each CDR3. The D gene is left open where the match is weak. The size of a clone is reported for some rows only, either as once, few or many, or as a class for expanded clones.

d_call j_call v_call clone_size cdr3_nt cdr3_aa
TRBD2 TRBJ2-1 TRBV7-2 NA TGTGCCAGCAGCTTAGCCCCGGCGGGAGGATACAATGAGCAGTTCTTC CASSLAPAGGYNEQFF
NA TRBJ1-4 TRBV29-1 few TGCAGCGTTGAAGATCCGCGGGGGCGGGAAAAACTGTTTTTT CSVEDPRGREKLFF
TRBD2 TRBJ2-1 TRBV15 few TGTGCCACCATCGGGGGGAACAATGAGCAGTTCTTC CATIGGNNEQFF
NA TRBJ2-7 TRBV3-1 many TGTGCCAGCAGCCAAGGTCAGCTTGCCTACGAGCAGTACTTC CASSQGQLAYEQYF
TRBD2 TRBJ2-6 TRBV4-3 few TGCGCCAGCAGCCAAGCCGTCAGCGGGAGCACTGGGGCCAACGTCCTGACTTTC CASSQAVSGSTGANVLTF
NA TRBJ2-1 TRBV7-2 NA TGTGCCAGCACCGATTACGAGGAGCAGTTCTTC CASTDYEEQFF
NA TRBJ2-1 TRBV18 NA TGTGCCAGCTCACCCTCGCGACAGAATGAGCAGTTCTTC CASSPSRQNEQFF
NA TRBJ1-1 TRBV10-3 NA TGTGCCATCAGTGATATGGGCCCGAACACTGAAGCTTTCTTT CAISDMGPNTEAFF
NA TRBJ1-1 TRBV6-5 few TGTGCCAGCAGCCAGTGGAATGAAGCTTTCTTT CASSQWNEAFF
TRBD2 TRBJ2-1 TRBV29-1 few TGCAGCGCAGGACTAGCGGGAGCCAATGAGCAGTTCTTC CSAGLAGANEQFF
NA TRBJ1-5 TRBV6-2/TRBV6-3 NA TGTGCCAGCAGTTACTCGAGAGGGTTGCCCCAGCATTTT CASSYSRGLPQHF
TRBD1 TRBJ1-2 TRBV5-1 NA TGCGCCAGCGGCCGGACAGGGGGCGGCTATGGCTACACCTTC CASGRTGGGYGYTF
TRBD2 TRBJ2-3 TRBV4-1 few TGCGCCAGCAGCCAAGATACTAGCGGGGGGTCCCCTAGCACAGATACGCAGTATTTT CASSQDTSGGSPSTDTQYF
TRBD2 TRBJ2-3 TRBV5-6 few TGTGCCAGCAGCTTGTGGGCTAGCGGGAGGCACTTGTCAGATACGCAGTATTTT CASSLWASGRHLSDTQYF
NA TRBJ1-5 TRBV6-5 few TGTGCCAGCAGTCCTGCTCGGGGGGCGAAAGGCAATCAGCCCCAGCATTTT CASSPARGAKGNQPQHF
TRBD2 TRBJ2-1 TRBV4-2 many TGTGCCAGCAGCCAAGAGGGAGGGACCGGGTACAATGAGCAGTTCTTC CASSQEGGTGYNEQFF
TRBD2 TRBJ2-1 TRBV4-2 few TGTGCCAGCAGCCAAGATACAGGACTAGCGTCCTACAATGAGCAGTTCTTC CASSQDTGLASYNEQFF
NA TRBJ1-2 TRBV30 few TGTGCCTGGAGTGTAGACCGCCTCTATGGCTACACCTTC CAWSVDRLYGYTF
NA TRBJ2-1 TRBV6-5 few TGTGCCAGCAGTTACTCGACACTGAGGAGGCTAACCTCCTACAATGAGCAGTTCTTC CASSYSTLRRLTSYNEQFF
NA TRBJ2-2 TRBV12-3/TRBV12-4 NA TGTGCCAGCAGTTTAGAGGTTCGGACCGGGGAGCTGTTTTTT CASSLEVRTGELFF
TRBD1 TRBJ1-4 TRBV11-2 NA TGTGCCAGCAGCGCTCGACAGGGGGTTGATGAAAAACTGTTTTTT CASSARQGVDEKLFF
NA TRBJ1-2 TRBV18 NA TGTGCCAGCTCACCAGGTTACCAGGACGCCGGAGGGGGCTACACCTTC CASSPGYQDAGGGYTF
TRBD2 TRBJ2-7 TRBV6-6 NA TGTGCCAGCAGTTCGGAAATAGGACGGGGGGGCTCCTACGAGCAGTACTTC CASSSEIGRGGSYEQYF
TRBD2 TRBJ2-1 TRBV20-1 few TGCAGTGCTAGAATCGAGTCTAGCGGGCCCAATGAGCAGTTCTTC CSARIESSGPNEQFF
NA TRBJ2-5 TRBV6-4 few TGTGCCAGCAGTGGGAGCGACCAAGAGACCCAGTACTTC CASSGSDQETQYF
TRBD1 TRBJ2-1 TRBV10-2 few TGCGCCAGCCAATCGAGACAGGGGGTGCCCTCCTACAATGAGCAGTTCTTC CASQSRQGVPSYNEQFF
NA TRBJ2-3 TRBV9 once TGTGCCAGCAGCGTAGTATCCGGGCTCACAGATGCGCAGTATTTT CASSVVSGLTDAQYF
NA TRBJ2-7 TRBV7-6 few TGTGCCAGCAGCTCACAAACCGGGACTGGACCGGGCGAGCAGTACTTC CASSSQTGTGPGEQYF
TRBD1 TRBJ1-1 TRBV7-9 few TGTGCCAGCAGCTCCTACAGGGGGCGAACTGAAGCTTTCTTT CASSSYRGRTEAFF
NA TRBJ2-1 TRBV4-1 NA TGCGCCACAGCGAGCGACGGGGATGAGCAGTTCTTC CATASDGDEQFF
NA TRBJ1-4 TRBV3-1 NA TGTGCCAGCAGCCAAGAGGGGGCAACTAATGAAAAACTGTTTTTT CASSQEGATNEKLFF
NA TRBJ1-1 TRBV9 few TGTGCCAGCAGCGTACTGGAAGGGCAGAACACTGAAGCTTTCTTT CASSVLEGQNTEAFF
NA TRBJ1-1 TRBV5-1 NA TGCGCCAGCAGCTTGTTCCCCCGGCAGAGGAACACTGAAGCTTTCTTT CASSLFPRQRNTEAFF
TRBD2 TRBJ2-3 TRBV7-6 few TGTGCCAGCAGCTTCGGGGGGGCTGCAGATACGCAGTATTTT CASSFGGAADTQYF
TRBD1 TRBJ1-1 TRBV29-1 few TGCAGCGTTAAGATCAGGGGGGGCTCGGGCACTGAAGCTTTCTTT CSVKIRGGSGTEAFF
NA TRBJ2-1 TRBV12-3/TRBV12-4 once TGTGCCAGCAGTATAGTAGCGATAGGCTCCTACAATGAGCAGTTCTTC CASSIVAIGSYNEQFF
TRBD2 TRBJ2-7 TRBV7-9 few TGTGCCAGCAGCTGGGGGGATTTGCGGGAGCTCGAGCAGTACTTC CASSWGDLRELEQYF
TRBD2 TRBJ2-3 TRBV3-1 NA TGTGCCAGCGGGAGGGCCGATCCAGATACGCAGTATTTT CASGRADPDTQYF
NA TRBJ2-1 TRBV12-3/TRBV12-4 NA TGTGCCAGCAGTCGCTCGACTGACTTAGGTGAGCAGTTCTTC CASSRSTDLGEQFF
NA TRBJ1-1 TRBV3-1 NA TGTGCCAGCAGCCGACAAACGAACACTGAAGCTTTCTTT CASSRQTNTEAFF